This TCR beta chain was obtained from a study of T cell repertoires in cytomegalovirus infection. Findings of the study overall: What dominated the ex vivo response were HLA-C-restricted CMV-specific TCR beta clonotypes.

Germline V lookup: CDR1 MNHNS, CDR2 SASEGT. The CDR3 runs to 12 residues. V was trimmed by 9 bases and J by 0 bases, leaving 9 bases between them. In the case of this clonotype: Its antigen remains unidentified.

One entry per CDR3 protein results from TCRdb running MiXCR on the reads. The sample shows approximately 730,000 distinct CDR3 sequences, under 35% of them seen only once. The chain links TRBV6-1 to TRBJ2-7, with D unresolved. The material was cultured CD8+ T cells from PBMCs, obtained from culture after CMV antigen stimulation. The receptor comes from a human donor in good health (CMV status not recorded). Some clones in this sample may be carry-over from other donors' samples. CDR3 in DNA: TGTGCCAGTAATGGCAACTCCTACGAGCAGTACTTC. Translated, it gives CASNGNSYEQYF.